A selection of T cell receptor beta chains follows, all from one sample in a study of blood T cell repertoires in COVID-19. The table came from immunoSEQ multiplex PCR; TCRdb's copy has only in-frame clones and leaves some out. The data contain 95,000 to 110,000 clones, 75% to 90% of them singletons. Material for sequencing was peripheral blood. Source of these receptors: a man aged 45-65 years with acute or convalescent COVID-19. Both conserved end residues are part of each CDR3. D genes are given only for firm matches. Clone size is given for some rows only: seen once, a few or many times, or a class if the clone is expanded.

>TRBJ2-2|TRBD2|NA|TRBV27
CASSPLPFRGRLDTGELFF
TGTGCCAGCAGTCCCCTGCCCTTTCGCGGGAGGCTGGACACCGGGGAGCTGTTTTTT
>TRBJ2-7|TRBD2|once|TRBV2
CASSELAGGIYEQYF
TGTGCCAGCAGTGAGCTGGCGGGAGGAATCTACGAGCAGTACTTC
>TRBJ1-1|TRBD1|NA|TRBV4-2
CASSQEPGGTEAFF
TGTGCCAGCAGCCAAGAACCAGGGGGAACTGAAGCTTTCTTT
>TRBJ2-1|NA|NA|TRBV29-1
CSVRGSAGVHNEQFF
TGCAGCGTACGGGGGAGTGCCGGAGTACACAATGAGCAGTTCTTC
>TRBJ2-5|NA|NA|TRBV18
CASSPLLDSQETQYF
TGTGCCAGCTCACCACTTCTGGACAGTCAAGAGACCCAGTACTTC
>TRBJ1-4|NA|NA|TRBV27
CASRRNRLNEKLFF
TGTGCCAGCAGGAGGAACAGGCTCAATGAAAAACTGTTTTTT
>TRBJ2-1|NA|few|TRBV6-1
CASSDVALLGNEQFF
TGTGCCAGCAGTGATGTAGCCCTCCTCGGAAATGAGCAGTTCTTC
>TRBJ1-2|NA|NA|TRBV24-1
CATSDPGRAGYTF
TGTGCCACCAGTGACCCAGGCAGGGCTGGCTACACCTTC
>TRBJ1-1|NA|NA|TRBV28
CASSFAGMGTEAFF
TGTGCCAGCAGTTTTGCGGGAATGGGCACTGAAGCTTTCTTT
>TRBJ2-1|NA|NA|TRBV5-1
CASSLGLLGRQGDEQFF
TGCGCCAGCAGCTTGGGACTTCTTGGCAGGCAGGGCGATGAGCAGTTCTTC
>TRBJ1-6|TRBD1|NA|TRBV11-3
CASSPRQGARDSPLHF
TGTGCCAGCAGCCCTCGACAGGGGGCGAGGGATTCACCCCTCCACTTT
>TRBJ2-7|TRBD2|NA|TRBV7-2
CASSPEWLAGYEQYF
TGTGCCAGCAGCCCAGAATGGCTAGCGGGTTACGAGCAGTACTTC
>TRBJ1-3|TRBD1|NA|TRBV7-9
CASSLLGGRARAGNTIYF
TGTGCCAGCAGCCTGTTAGGGGGCAGGGCTCGAGCGGGAAACACCATATATTTT
>TRBJ2-2|NA|NA|TRBV5-1
CASSSLASGELFF
TGCGCCAGCAGCTCACTAGCATCCGGGGAGCTGTTTTTT
>TRBJ2-5|TRBD1|NA|TRBV9
CASSVRQGAQETQYF
TGTGCCAGCAGCGTCCGACAGGGGGCACAAGAGACCCAGTACTTC
>TRBJ2-1|NA|NA|TRBV21-1
CASSSGRAGDEQFF
TGTGCCAGCAGCAGCGGGAGGGCCGGGGATGAGCAGTTCTTC
>TRBJ1-5|NA|NA|TRBV27
CASSFRGEPQHF
TGTGCCAGCAGTTTCAGGGGTGAGCCCCAGCATTTT